This T cell receptor (beta chain) was found in a study of OX40 agonist ivuxolimab in advanced cancers. Study findings and constraints: More expanded clones were found, on average, in CD8+ than in CD4+ T cells.

As for this clone: The antigen remains undetermined.

Using immunoSEQ multiplex PCR, the repertoire was profiled, and TCRdb retains in-frame clones only, with some absent. Of roughly 71,000 clones listed, 70% to 90% are singletons. The CDR3 runs to 12 residues. The V and J ends lost 6 bases and 1 base respectively, with 9 bases between them. Germline CDR1 SQVTM, CDR2 ANQGSEA. The chain employs TRBV29-1 and TRBJ1-1; D uncertain. The material sequenced was CD4+ or CD8+ T cells sorted from blood, taken in a trial of the OX40 agonist ivuxolimab. The source is an adult with an advanced solid tumor such as melanoma, head and neck, liver or kidney cancer. The CDR3, as DNA: TGCAGCGTGATGGTCACGAACACTGAAGCTTTCTTT. This codes for CSVMVTNTEAFF.